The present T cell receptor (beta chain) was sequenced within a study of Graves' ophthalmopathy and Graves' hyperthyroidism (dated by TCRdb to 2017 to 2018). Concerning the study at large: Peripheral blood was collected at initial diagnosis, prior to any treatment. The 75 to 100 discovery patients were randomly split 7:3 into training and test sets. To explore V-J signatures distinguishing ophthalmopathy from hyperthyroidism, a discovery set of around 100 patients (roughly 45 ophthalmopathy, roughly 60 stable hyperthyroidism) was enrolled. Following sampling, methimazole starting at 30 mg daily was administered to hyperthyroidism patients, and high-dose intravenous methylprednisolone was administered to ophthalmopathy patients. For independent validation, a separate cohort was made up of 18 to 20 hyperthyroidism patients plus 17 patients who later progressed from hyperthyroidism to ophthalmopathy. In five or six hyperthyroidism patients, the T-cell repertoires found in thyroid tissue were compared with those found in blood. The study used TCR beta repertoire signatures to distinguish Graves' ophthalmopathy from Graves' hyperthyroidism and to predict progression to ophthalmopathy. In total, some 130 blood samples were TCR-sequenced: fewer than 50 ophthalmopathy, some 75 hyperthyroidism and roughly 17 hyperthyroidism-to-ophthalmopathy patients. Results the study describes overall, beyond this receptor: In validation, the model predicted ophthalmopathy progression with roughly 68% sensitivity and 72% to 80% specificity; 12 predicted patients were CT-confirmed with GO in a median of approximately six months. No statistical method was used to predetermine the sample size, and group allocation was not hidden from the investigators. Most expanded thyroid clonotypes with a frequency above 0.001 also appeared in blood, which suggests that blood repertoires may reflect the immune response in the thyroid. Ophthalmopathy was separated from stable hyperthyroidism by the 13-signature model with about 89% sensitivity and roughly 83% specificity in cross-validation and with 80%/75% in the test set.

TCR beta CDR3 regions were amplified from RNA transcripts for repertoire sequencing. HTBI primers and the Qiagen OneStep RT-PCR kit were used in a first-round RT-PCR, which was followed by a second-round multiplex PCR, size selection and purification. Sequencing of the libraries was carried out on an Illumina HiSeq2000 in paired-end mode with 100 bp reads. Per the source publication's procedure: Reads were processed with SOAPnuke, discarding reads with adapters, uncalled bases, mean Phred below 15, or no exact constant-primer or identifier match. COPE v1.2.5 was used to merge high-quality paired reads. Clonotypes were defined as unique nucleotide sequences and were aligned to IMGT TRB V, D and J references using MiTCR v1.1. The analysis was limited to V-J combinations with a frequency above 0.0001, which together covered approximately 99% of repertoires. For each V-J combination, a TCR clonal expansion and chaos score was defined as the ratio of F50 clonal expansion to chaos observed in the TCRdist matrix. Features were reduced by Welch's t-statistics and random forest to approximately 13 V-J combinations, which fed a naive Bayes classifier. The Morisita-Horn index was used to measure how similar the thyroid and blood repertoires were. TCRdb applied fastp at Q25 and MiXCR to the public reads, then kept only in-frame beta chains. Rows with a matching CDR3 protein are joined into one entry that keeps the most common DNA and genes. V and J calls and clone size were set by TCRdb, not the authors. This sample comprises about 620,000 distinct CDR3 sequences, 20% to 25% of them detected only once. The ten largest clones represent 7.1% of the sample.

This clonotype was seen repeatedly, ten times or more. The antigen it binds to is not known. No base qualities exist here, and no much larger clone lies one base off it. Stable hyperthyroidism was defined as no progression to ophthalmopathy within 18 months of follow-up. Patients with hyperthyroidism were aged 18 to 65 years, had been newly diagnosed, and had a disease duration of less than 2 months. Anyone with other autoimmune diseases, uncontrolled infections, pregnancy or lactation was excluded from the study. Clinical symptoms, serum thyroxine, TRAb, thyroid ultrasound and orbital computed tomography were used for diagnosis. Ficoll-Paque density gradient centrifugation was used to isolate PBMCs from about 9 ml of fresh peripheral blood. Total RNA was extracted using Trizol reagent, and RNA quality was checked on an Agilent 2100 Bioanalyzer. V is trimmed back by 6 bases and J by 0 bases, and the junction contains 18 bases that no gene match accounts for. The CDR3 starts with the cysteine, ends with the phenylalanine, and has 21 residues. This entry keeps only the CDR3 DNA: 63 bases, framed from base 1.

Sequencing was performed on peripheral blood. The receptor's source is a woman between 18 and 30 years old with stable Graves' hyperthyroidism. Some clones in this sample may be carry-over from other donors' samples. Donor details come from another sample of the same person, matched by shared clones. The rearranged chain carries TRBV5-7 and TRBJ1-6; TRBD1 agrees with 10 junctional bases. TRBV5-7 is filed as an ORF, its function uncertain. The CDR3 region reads CASTGRRRDRGLSSYNSPLHF. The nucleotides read TGTGCCAGCACTGGGCGTCGCCGGGACAGGGGCCTTAGCTCCTATAATTCACCCCTCCACTTT.